This TCR beta chain was captured by sequencing in a study of blood T cell repertoires in COVID-19. Study background: Samples of COVID-19 (acute and convalescent) were obtained from the United States, Italy and Spain. The cDNA or gDNA used as material had been derived from T cells, B-cell-depleted T cells, or PBMCs.

Germline V gene data show CDR1 as SQVTM and CDR2 as ANQGSEA. V lost 8 bases and J lost 6, with 16 bases in between. The CDR3 length is 12 residues. Per the study methods: From reference gene primer amplification, estimates of nucleated cell counts were derived. The table came from immunoSEQ multiplex PCR; TCRdb's copy has only in-frame clones and leaves some out. D and trimming were read from the DNA, whereas the V and J calls and clone size are those reported in that table. The sample lists 250,000 or so clones, roughly 80% occurring once. The clonotype comes from a man aged 55 to 70 with acute or convalescent COVID-19. The sequenced sample consisted of peripheral blood. The chain has TRBV29-1 and TRBJ1-1; no definite D call. The CDR3 region is CSSDPVSSEAFF. The CDR3 nucleotides read TGCAGCAGCGATCCCGTATCCTCTGAAGCTTTCTTT. Full variable domain (missing parts from reference TRBV29-1 and TRBJ1-1): SAVISQKPSRDICQRGTSLTIQCQVDSQVTMMFWYRQQPGQSLTLIATANQGSEATYESGFVIDKFPISRPNLTFSTLTVSNMSPEDSSIYLCSSDPVSSEAFFGQGTRLTVV.